There are a few counts of the clone carrying this TCR beta chain. The entry originates in a study of blood T cell repertoires in COVID-19. Germline-derived CDR1 and CDR2 are SNHLY and FYNNEI. The CDR3 extends over 15 amino acids. V was clipped by 7 bases and J by 6 bases; unmatched bases: 10. The table came from immunoSEQ multiplex PCR; TCRdb's copy has only in-frame clones and leaves some out. This repertoire shows approximately 200,000 clones, approximately 90% found once; its top ten account for approximately 2.6%. This TCR derives from a man aged 30 to 39 with COVID-19, enrolled during active disease. The V call is TRBV2, the J call TRBJ2-2, with 8 bases fitting TRBD2. Sequenced material: peripheral blood. The CDR3 loop is CASTTGTRSAGELFF. CDR3 in DNA: TGTGCCAGCACCACAGGGACTAGGTCTGCCGGGGAGCTGTTTTTT.